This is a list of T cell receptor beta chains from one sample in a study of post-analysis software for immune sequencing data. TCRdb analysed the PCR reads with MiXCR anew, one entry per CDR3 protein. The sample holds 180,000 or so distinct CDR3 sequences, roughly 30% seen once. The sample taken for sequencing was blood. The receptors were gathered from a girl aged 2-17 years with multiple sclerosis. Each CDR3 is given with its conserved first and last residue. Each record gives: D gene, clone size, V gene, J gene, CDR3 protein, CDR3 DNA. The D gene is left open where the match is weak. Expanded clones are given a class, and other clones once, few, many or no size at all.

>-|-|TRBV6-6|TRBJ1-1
CASSYPRGYTEAFF
TGTGCCAGCAGTTACCCGAGGGGGTACACTGAAGCTTTCTTT
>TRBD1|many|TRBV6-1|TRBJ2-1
CASRTRDSYNEQFF
TGTGCCAGCAGGACCCGGGACAGCTACAATGAGCAGTTCTTC
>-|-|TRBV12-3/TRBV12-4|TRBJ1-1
CASSPPRADTEAFF
TGTGCCAGCAGCCCCCCCAGGGCGGACACTGAAGCTTTCTTT
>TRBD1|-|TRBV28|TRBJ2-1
CASSATGQVKFF
TGTGCCAGCAGCGCCACCGGACAGGTCAAGTTCTTC
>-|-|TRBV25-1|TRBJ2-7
CAGSEMHEQYF
TGTGCCGGCAGTGAAATGCACGAGCAGTACTTC
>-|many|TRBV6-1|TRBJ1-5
CASSESGGNQPQHF
TGTGCCAGCAGTGAATCGGGGGGCAATCAGCCCCAGCATTTT
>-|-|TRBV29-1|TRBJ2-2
CSVVQGLNTGELFF
TGCAGCGTGGTGCAGGGACTCAACACCGGGGAGCTGTTTTTT
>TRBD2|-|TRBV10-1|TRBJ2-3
CASSDSRGSGELDTQYF
TGCGCCAGCAGTGATTCTCGGGGTAGCGGGGAACTGGATACGCAGTATTTT
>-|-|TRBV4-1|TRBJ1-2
CASSQHLIANYGYTF
TGCGCCAGCAGCCAACACCTGATCGCTAACTATGGCTACACCTTC
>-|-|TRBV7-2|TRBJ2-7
CASRPAGTGSYEQYF
TGTGCCAGCAGACCGGCCGGGACGGGCTCCTACGAGCAGTACTTC